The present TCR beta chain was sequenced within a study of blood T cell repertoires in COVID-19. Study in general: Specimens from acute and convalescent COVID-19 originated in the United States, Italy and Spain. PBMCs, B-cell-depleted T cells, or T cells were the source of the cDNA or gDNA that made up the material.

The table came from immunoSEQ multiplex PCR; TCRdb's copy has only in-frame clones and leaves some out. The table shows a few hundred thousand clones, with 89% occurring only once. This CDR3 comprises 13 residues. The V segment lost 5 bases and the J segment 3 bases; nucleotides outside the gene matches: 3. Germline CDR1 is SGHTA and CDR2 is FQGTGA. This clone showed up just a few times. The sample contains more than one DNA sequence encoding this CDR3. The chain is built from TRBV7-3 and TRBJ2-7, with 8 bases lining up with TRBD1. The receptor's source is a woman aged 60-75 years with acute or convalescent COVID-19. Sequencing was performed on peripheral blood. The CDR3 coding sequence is TGTGCCAGCAGCCCCGGACAGGGCTACGAGCAGTACTTC. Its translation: CASSPGQGYEQYF.